The 21 T cell receptor beta chains presented below share a single source sample, sequenced in a study of CD8+CD57+ T cells in acquired aplastic anemia. Profiling of TCR beta VDJ combinations and CDR3 sequences used genomic DNA as template. Each CDR3 protein gets one entry after TCRdb re-called the reads with MiXCR. The repertoire holds a few hundred thousand distinct CDR3 sequences, with 65% to 80% as singletons. The material sequenced was sorted CD4+, CD8+, or CD8+CD57+ T cells (not recorded which) from PBMCs. Source of these receptors: a human donor in good health, serving as a control.

This clonotype has at least ten counts. The CDR3 spells CSARGDRKTWNTEAFF. The CDR3 nucleotides are TGCAGTGCTAGGGGGGACAGGAAAACCTGGAACACTGAAGCTTTCTTT. The chain uses TRBV20-1 and TRBJ1-1; 8 bases are shared with TRBD1. The V segment lost 3 bases and the J segment 1 base; nucleotides outside the gene matches: 10. Germline loops: CDR1 DFQATT, CDR2 SNEGSKA (reference sequence). This CDR3 has 16 residues.

The chain is built from TRBV9 and TRBJ1-5; TRBD1 is a possible D gene (6 bases). V gave up 4 bases and J gave up 6 bases, with 17 bases separating them. CDR1 and CDR2 from the germline V gene are SGDLS and YYNGEE. This CDR3 comprises 15 residues. In nucleotides, the CDR3 is TGTGCCAGCAGCTCATGGACGGGGGGCACTCAGCCCCAGCATTTT. Its protein is CASSSWTGGTQPQHF. Full variable domain (outside the CDR3, taken from reference TRBV9 and TRBJ1-5): DSGVTQTPKHLITATGQRVTLRCSPRSGDLSVYWYQQSLDQGLQFLIQYYNGEERAKGNILERFSAQQFPDLHSELNLSSLELGDSALYFCASSSWTGGTQPQHFGDGTRLSIL.

The V and J genes are TRBV19 and TRBJ1-2, with 12 bases aligning to TRBD1. Trimming took 7 bases from V and 4 from J; bases not matched to a gene: 19. The CDR3 runs to 19 residues. The germline V gene encodes CDR1 LNHDA and CDR2 SQIVND (reference sequence). The DNA for the CDR3 is TGTGCCAGTACCTCGCTAATAGGGACAGGGGGCCAAACCCTCTATGGCTACACCTTC. Translation gives CASTSLIGTGGQTLYGYTF.

The V gene is TRBV2, the J gene TRBJ1-1, with D possibly being TRBD1 (5 bases). Germline V CDR1 and CDR2: SNHLY, FYNNEI. This CDR3 has 12 residues. The ends were cut back, 6 bases at V and 7 bases at J, with 12 bases in the middle. In nucleotides, the CDR3 is TGTGCCAGCAGCCAGGGATTGGGTGAAGCTTTCTTT. It encodes CASSQGLGEAFF.

In its sample, this clonotype was seen once. The germline gene is not matched at one end of the junction; a read error may be the cause. V gene TRBV10-3 combines with J gene TRBJ1-5, with D possibly being TRBD1 (6 bases). Germline V gene data show CDR1 as ENHRY and CDR2 as SYGVKD. The CDR3 sequence is 16 residues long. Here the CDR3 DNA reads TGTGCCAGCAGTTCCATCCCACAGGGAGGGGTTCAGCCCCAGCATTTT. Translating gives CASSSIPQGGVQPQHF.

This rearrangement joins TRBV4-3 to TRBJ2-7; TRBD1 aligns across 7 bases. The CDR3 extends over 16 amino acids. Germline trimming cut 0 bases from V and 0 bases from J; bases unmatched to any gene: 5. CDR1 LGHNA and CDR2 YSLEER come from the germline V gene. As DNA, the CDR3 is TGCGCCAGCAGCCAAGATCGTGGGACAGTCTCCTACGAGCAGTACTTC. It translates to CASSQDRGTVSYEQYF.

V is TRBV7-9 and J is TRBJ1-2; D uncertain. The length of the CDR3 is 12 residues. Between the trimmed V and J ends, which lost 8 bases and 7 bases, there was a span of 14 bases. Germline values: CDR1 SEHNR, CDR2 FQNEAQ (reference sequence). The CDR3 loop is CASRHDPGGYTF. CDR3 nucleotide sequence: TGTGCCAGCCGCCACGATCCCGGTGGCTACACCTTC.

At least ten counts were recorded for this clonotype. The chain couples TRBV20-1 to TRBJ2-5; 8 bases agree with TRBD2. Germline V gene data show CDR1 as DFQATT and CDR2 as SNEGSKA (reference sequence). The V gene end was trimmed by 3 bases and the J gene end by 5 bases; junction bases not matched to a gene: 8. The CDR3 length is 14 residues. CDR3 bases: TGCAGTGCTAGGGCTAGCGGGTTCCCGGAGACCCAGTACTTC. Amino acid sequence: CSARASGFPETQYF.

The chain combines TRBV29-1 with TRBJ2-7; a possible D gene is TRBD2 (5 bases). This CDR3 contains 11 residues. The germline V gene encodes CDR1 SQVTM and CDR2 ANQGSEA. The CDR3 bases are TGCAGTGCGGGCACATCGTACGAGCAGTACTTC. It is translated as CSAGTSYEQYF.

This clonotype has just a few counts. One base away lies a much larger clone, so this may be a sequencing read error. The chain uses TRBV5-1 and TRBJ1-4; TRBD1 is a possible D gene (5 bases). The germline CDR1 and CDR2 sequences are SGHRS and YFSETQ. The CDR3 runs 16 residues. The CDR3 loop is CASSLRTSATNEKLSF. The CDR3 DNA is TGCGCCAGCAGCTTGAGGACAAGTGCAACTAATGAAAAACTGTCTTTT.

J is TRBJ2-7 and V is TRBV20-1; 8 positions match TRBD2. The length of the CDR3 is 15 residues. V lost 3 bases and J lost 4; bases outside the gene matches: 11. Germline V gene data show CDR1 as DFQATT and CDR2 as SNEGSKA (reference sequence). The CDR3 nucleotides read TGCAGTGCTAGGGGTGCGAGCGGGAGCGTATACGAGCAGTACTTC. This codes for CSARGASGSVYEQYF.

This chain connects TRBV9 to TRBJ1-6, with D perhaps matching TRBD1 (5 bases). CDR3 length equals 15 residues. CDR1 SGDLS and CDR2 YYNGEE come from the germline V gene. Trimming took off 2 bases at V and 18 bases at J, with 24 bases between the two ends. As DNA, the CDR3 is TGTGCCAGCAGCGTTGTTCCTGGAGGGGTACAACCGTACCACTTT. This gives the protein CASSVVPGGVQPYHF.

J is TRBJ1-2 and V is TRBV4-3; D might be TRBD1 (5 bases). CDR3 length equals 13 residues. Germline V gene lookup returns CDR1 LGHNA and CDR2 YSLEER. V was cut by 5 bases and J by 6 bases, with 13 bases left in between. The CDR3 DNA reads as TGCGCCAGCAGCTTTTCGGCGGGGGATGGCTACACCTTC. Its translation is CASSFSAGDGYTF.

The V gene is TRBV5-4, the J gene TRBJ1-2; TRBD1 is a possible D gene (5 bases). Trimming took off 2 bases at V and 3 bases at J, with 11 bases between the two ends. Germline assignment: CDR1 SGHNT and CDR2 YYREEE (reference sequence). This CDR3 comprises 14 residues. DNA of the CDR3: TGTGCCAGCAGCTTCCGACTAGGGGACTATGGCTACACCTTC. As protein: CASSFRLGDYGYTF.

As for this clonotype: Given a much more abundant clone one base away, this may be a read error. The chain carries TRBV5-1 and TRBJ2-3; 9 bases are shared with TRBD2. The germline CDR1 and CDR2 sequences are SGHRS and YFSETQ. The CDR3 extends over 16 amino acids. The trim removed 2 bases at V and 4 bases at J, leaving 8 bases unmatched. The CDR3: CASSFSGGGVADTQYF. DNA of the CDR3: TGCGCCAGCAGCTTTAGCGGGGGAGGTGTGGCAGATACGCAGTATTTT.

In this sample, this clonotype turned up many times. The chain recombines TRBV7-2 with TRBJ2-6, with D maybe TRBD1 (6 bases). The ends were cut back, 6 bases at V and 0 bases at J, with 12 bases in the middle. The length of the CDR3 is 16 residues. In germline, CDR1 is SGHTA, CDR2 FQGNSA. The CDR3 is CASRATGRSGANVLTF. Here the CDR3 DNA reads TGTGCCAGCAGGGCGACAGGCCGCTCTGGGGCCAACGTCCTGACTTTC.

V is TRBV12-3 or TRBV12-4 and J is TRBJ2-7, with D unresolved. The CDR3 consists of 12 residues. V gave up 3 bases and J gave up 0 bases, with 3 bases separating them. CDR3 coding DNA: TGTGCCAGCAGTTTTCACTCCTACGAGCAGTACTTC. It codes for CASSFHSYEQYF.

The chain employs TRBV5-8 and TRBJ1-4; maybe TRBD1 (5 bases). Trimming shortened V by 2 bases and J by 3 bases, and 11 bases separated the two germline ends. This CDR3 comprises 15 residues. Germline lookup yields CDR1 SGHTS and CDR2 YDEGEE. The CDR3 DNA follows: TGTGCCAGCAGCTTAGCCTCGGGGGCTAATGAAAAACTGTTTTTT. It yields the protein CASSLASGANEKLFF.

This chain uses TRBV20-1 with TRBJ2-1, with TRBD1 identical over 8 bases. V dropped 3 bases and J dropped 0; count of bases not matched to a gene: 4. Germline loops: CDR1 DFQATT, CDR2 SNEGSKA (reference sequence). The CDR3 covers 15 residues. The CDR3 sequence is CSASTGGNSYNEQFF. DNA for the CDR3: TGCAGTGCTAGTACAGGGGGGAACTCCTACAATGAGCAGTTCTTC.

About this clonotype itself: One end of the junction is discordant with germline, which a read error may explain. The V and J genes are TRBV7-3 and TRBJ2-3; D ambiguous. CDR3 length: 14 residues. Germline CDR1 and CDR2: SGHTA and FQGTGA. The CDR3 loop reads CASSLPVPTDTFWF. DNA of the CDR3: TGTGCCAGCAGCTTACCAGTCCCCACAGATACCTTCTGGTTT.

This clonotype was counted ten times or more. This chain joins TRBV25-1 and TRBJ2-7, with unresolved D. The CDR3 extends over 16 amino acids. Trimming removed 2 bases from V and 2 bases from J, with 16 bases in between. Germline CDR1 and CDR2: MGHDK and SYGVNS. CDR3 in amino acids: CASSEMSPGSPYEQYF. CDR3 bases: TGTGCCAGCAGTGAAATGTCCCCAGGATCTCCCTACGAGCAGTACTTC.